This T cell receptor beta chain originates from a study of OX40 agonist ivuxolimab in advanced cancers. About the research overall: Patients were treated with ivuxolimab, an agonistic anti-OX40 (CD134) antibody. Findings of the study overall: Dose levels from 0.1 to 3.0 mg/kg saw CD4+ and CD8+ blood T cells expand clonally by week 6.

V lost 2 bases to trimming and J lost 8 bases; unmatched junction nucleotides: 2. The germline CDR1 and CDR2 sequences are SGHRS and YFSETQ. The CDR3 sequence is 13 residues long. Turning to this clone: Its antigen is unknown.

Libraries were prepared by immunoSEQ multiplex PCR; TCRdb keeps only in-frame clonotypes and omits some of them. The sample includes 15,000 to 25,000 clones, about 88% seen only once; the top ten take around half. Source: CD4+ or CD8+ T cells sorted from blood, taken in a trial of the OX40 agonist ivuxolimab. This receptor was obtained from an adult with an advanced solid tumor such as melanoma, head and neck, liver or kidney cancer. The chain has TRBV5-1 and TRBJ2-4; the match to TRBD1 covers 9 bases. The CDR3, as DNA: TGCGCCAGCAGCTTAAACAGGGGGCACATTCAGTACTTC. Amino acids: CASSLNRGHIQYF.